This T cell receptor (beta chain) was captured by sequencing in a study of post-analysis software for immune sequencing data (dated by TCRdb to between 2014 and 2017). With respect to the entire study: Disease courses on record covered relapsing-remitting, secondary progressive and progressive-relapsing multiple sclerosis, though some patients had no subtype annotation. A subset of samples was prepared in parallel using single-end sample barcoding, then pooled and co-amplified after Illumina adapter ligation. Patient repertoires were compared against ten to eleven previously published healthy control repertoires from donors aged about 6 to 28 years.

To prepare the library, PCR was applied. Instrument used: Illumina HiSeq 2500. To reduce PCR and sequencing biases, unique molecular identifiers were built into the TCR beta cDNA libraries. Roughly 0.5 million cDNA molecules were obtained per 1 to 10 million input T cells, so each molecule approximated one T cell. The patient libraries were prepared and sequenced with the same protocol used for the earlier healthy control dataset. Within a given batch, samples were prepared together, multiplexed and sequenced on the same HiSeq lane. Under the source paper's analysis protocol: Raw barcoded reads were processed with MIGEC, and single-read molecular identifier groups were discarded before consensus assembly and CDR3 extraction. VDJtools was used for post-analysis of the clonotype tables, with diversity normalized by down-sampling every dataset to the smallest sample size. To correct batch-related cross-sample contamination, repertoire overlap clustering matched CDR3 amino acid sequences but not nucleotide sequences. TCRdb took the public reads, trimmed them with fastp at Q25, ran MiXCR for clone calling and kept in-frame beta chains. One record per CDR3 amino acid sequence lists the most common genes and DNA. V and J calls and clone size were set by TCRdb, not the authors. In all, the sample holds roughly 800,000 distinct CDR3 sequences, and about 32% of those were seen once. The ten most abundant clones make up approximately 0.6% of the sample.

To demonstrate the VDJtools post-analysis software, TCR beta repertoires were profiled from the peripheral blood of some 12 young patients with multiple sclerosis. The patients with multiple sclerosis were children and adolescents between 6 and 15 years of age. The germline V gene gives CDR1 as SGHTA and CDR2 as FQGNSA. From cysteine to phenylalanine, the CDR3 is 13 amino acids long. The read is trimmed to its CDR3 DNA, 39 bases read in frame from base 1. A distance of 12 bases separates the germline ends of V and J, which lose 5 bases and 5 bases respectively. Comments on this clonotype: Its antigen remains unidentified. No base-level quality is on record; no much larger clone is a single base apart.

What the study reported, not specific to this receptor: Strong co-clustering of samples prepared in the same batch was shown by direct clustering with F measure, prompting a batch-effect correction. Significantly lower normalized Chao1 diversity was found in multiple sclerosis patients than in controls, suggesting substantial peripheral T-cell clonal expansion. Significantly higher frequencies in patients than in controls were found for five TRBV segments, including TRBV5-6, TRBV5-1 and TRBV20-1. The multiple sclerosis patient group was slightly younger than the control group.

This clonotype was sampled from a girl between 5 and 17 years old with multiple sclerosis. Material: blood. This chain joins TRBV7-2 to TRBJ1-2; no confident D gene assignment can be made. The sequence in DNA is TGTGCCAGCAGCGATCGTAGGGCGTATGGCTACACCTTC. Translated, this gives CASSDRRAYGYTF.